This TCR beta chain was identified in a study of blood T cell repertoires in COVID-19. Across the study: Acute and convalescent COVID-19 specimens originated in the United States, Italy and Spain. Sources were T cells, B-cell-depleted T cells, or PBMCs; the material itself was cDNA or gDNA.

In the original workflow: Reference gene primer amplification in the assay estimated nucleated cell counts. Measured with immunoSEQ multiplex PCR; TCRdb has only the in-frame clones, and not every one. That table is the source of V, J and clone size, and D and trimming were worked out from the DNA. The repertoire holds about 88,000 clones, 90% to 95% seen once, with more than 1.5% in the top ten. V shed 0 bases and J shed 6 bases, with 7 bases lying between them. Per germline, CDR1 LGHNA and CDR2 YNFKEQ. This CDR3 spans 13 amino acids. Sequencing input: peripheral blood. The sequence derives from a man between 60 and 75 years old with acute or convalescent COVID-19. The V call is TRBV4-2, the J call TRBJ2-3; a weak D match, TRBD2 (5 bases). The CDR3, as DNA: TGTGCCAGCAGCCAAGACCGAGGGGATACGCAGTATTTT. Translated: CASSQDRGDTQYF.